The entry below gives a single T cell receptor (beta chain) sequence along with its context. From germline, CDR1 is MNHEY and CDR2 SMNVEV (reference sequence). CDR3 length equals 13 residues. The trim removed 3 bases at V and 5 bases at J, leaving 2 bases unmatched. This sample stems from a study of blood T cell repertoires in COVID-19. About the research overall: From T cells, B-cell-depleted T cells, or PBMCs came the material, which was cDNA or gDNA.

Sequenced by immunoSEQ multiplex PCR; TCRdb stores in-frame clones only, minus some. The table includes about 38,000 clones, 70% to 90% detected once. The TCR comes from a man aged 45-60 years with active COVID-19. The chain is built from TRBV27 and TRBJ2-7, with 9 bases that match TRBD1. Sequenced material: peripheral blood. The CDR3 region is CASSFDRGNEQYF. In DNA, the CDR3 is TGTGCCAGCAGTTTTGACAGGGGGAACGAGCAGTACTTC.